A selection of T cell receptor beta chains follows, all from one sample in a study of tumor-infiltrating lymphocytes in primary liver carcinoma. TCRdb reprocessed the multiplex PCR reads via MiXCR and lists one record per CDR3 protein. The sample records roughly 70,000 distinct CDR3 sequences, about two thirds being singletons. The sequenced sample consisted of liver tumor tissue from sampling region 4. Receptors were obtained from a middle-aged man with primary liver carcinoma and hepatitis B virus infection. Each CDR3 is given with its conserved first and last residue. D genes are given only for firm matches. Size tells how often a clone was seen (once, few, many) or the class of an expanded clone, and some rows leave it out.

NA	TRBV11-2	TRBJ2-7	NA	CASSTAPGPGYEQYF	TGTGCCAGCAGCACGGCACCGGGTCCGGGCTACGAGCAGTACTTC
many	TRBV5-1	TRBJ2-4	NA	CASSLGTLNIQYF	TGCGCCAGCAGCTTGGGGACATTAAACATTCAGTACTTC
NA	TRBV6-1	TRBJ2-1	TRBD1	CASDDGDSHNEQFF	TGTGCCAGCGACGATGGGGACAGCCACAATGAGCAGTTCTTC
NA	TRBV7-8	TRBJ1-1	TRBD1	CPSSSGQGGTEAFF	TGCCCCAGCAGCTCCGGACAGGGAGGGACTGAAGCTTTCTTT
NA	TRBV11-2	TRBJ1-1	NA	CAGGLMGTGKLVREAFF	TGTGCCGGCGGCTTAATGGGTACAGGGAAGTTAGTCCGTGAGGCTTTCTTT
NA	TRBV29-1	TRBJ2-2	TRBD2	CSVTLAADTGELFF	TGCAGCGTTACACTAGCGGCTGACACTGGGGAGCTGTTTTTT
NA	TRBV28	TRBJ1-2	NA	CASGGLPYGYTF	TGTGCCTCGGGGGGCTTGCCCTATGGCTACACCTTC
NA	TRBV29-1	TRBJ2-3	NA	CSVEGGAGIIDMQYF	TGCAGCGTTGAGGGCGGGGCCGGCATCATTGATATGCAGTATTTT
many	TRBV15	TRBJ2-1	TRBD2	CATSRDLAGTEEFF	TGTGCCACCAGCAGAGACCTAGCGGGGACAGAGGAGTTCTTC
NA	TRBV10-3	TRBJ2-7	NA	CAISEIRQRRAYGQYF	TGTGCCATCAGTGAGATCAGACAGAGGAGAGCCTACGGGCAGTACTTC
NA	TRBV29-1	TRBJ2-1	NA	CSPRAGGNEQFF	TGCAGCCCCCGCGCAGGCGGTAATGAGCAGTTCTTC
NA	TRBV6-1	TRBJ2-7	NA	CASSDEAGSAYEQYF	TGTGCCAGCAGTGATGAGGCGGGAAGCGCCTACGAGCAGTACTTC
NA	TRBV4-1	TRBJ2-3	NA	CASSPDTCTQYF	TGTGCCAGCAGCCCGGACACCTGTACGCAGTATTTT
NA	TRBV10-3	TRBJ2-3	TRBD1	CAISTGQRGTDTQYF	TGTGCCATCAGTACGGGACAGAGGGGAACAGATACGCAGTATTTT
NA	TRBV5-5	TRBJ1-2	NA	CISSPHADRTNYGYTF	TGTATCAGCAGCCCTCACGCGGACAGAACTAACTATGGCTACACCTTC
NA	TRBV7-9	TRBJ2-5	NA	CASHGLATDTQYF	TGTGCCAGTCACGGGCTAGCGACCGACACCCAGTACTTC
NA	TRBV2	TRBJ2-3	TRBD2	CASRGSSGGNTDMQYF	TGTGCCAGCAGGGGATCTAGCGGGGGTAACACAGATATGCAGTATTTT
once	TRBV29-1	TRBJ2-4	NA	CSVGPQGQYF	TGCAGCGTTGGTCCCCAAGGTCAGTACTTC
few	TRBV28	TRBJ2-7	NA	CASSPSGPGEQYF	TGTGCCAGCAGTCCATCAGGGCCGGGCGAGCAGTACTTC
NA	TRBV29-1	TRBJ1-1	NA	CSVGPGWGMIAGAFF	TGCAGCGTTGGTCCAGGGTGGGGTATGATCGCTGGAGCTTTCTTT